These 24 T cell receptor beta chains originate from one sample sequenced in a study of Ad26.COV2.S vaccination and SARS-CoV-2 variants. Treatment defined: 19 received Ad26.COV2.S at low or high dose, single or two shots; roughly five received placebo; per-sample allocation not given. Sampling happened 63 days after the first vaccine or placebo injection. Generated by immunoSEQ multiplex PCR, the TCRdb table keeps only in-frame clones and is missing some. This repertoire shows roughly 330,000 clones, roughly 90% found once; its top ten account for approximately 5%. Sequencing used peripheral blood, obtained in a trial of Ad26.COV2.S vaccine versus placebo. The source is a person aged 18-60 years who received the Ad26.COV2.S COVID-19 vaccine or a placebo.

The CDR3 is CASSLFAGMNTEAFF. The CDR3 DNA is TGTGCCAGCAGCTTATTTGCGGGGATGAACACTGAAGCTTTCTTT. The rearrangement joins TRBV7-2 to TRBJ1-1; D remains unclear. V was shortened by 2 bases and J by 0 bases, with 10 bases between the two germline ends. There are 15 residues in the CDR3. Per the germline V gene, CDR1 is SGHTA and CDR2 is FQGNSA.

The rearrangement joins TRBV30 to TRBJ2-5, with TRBD2 matching over 13 bases. This CDR3 has 14 residues. Germline-derived CDR1 and CDR2 are GTSNPN and SVGIG (reference sequence). The trim removed 6 bases at V and 3 bases at J, leaving 4 bases unmatched. The CDR3 spells CACSGTSGKETQYF. The CDR3 nucleotides are TGTGCCTGTTCCGGGACTAGCGGGAAAGAGACCCAGTACTTC.

In the case of this clone: This same CDR3 is encoded by further DNA sequences in the sample. The rearrangement links TRBV11-3 to TRBJ1-1; D remains unclear. The V gene lost 2 bases and the J gene lost 1 base, with 5 bases spanning the gap. This CDR3 is built from 13 residues. Looked up from germline, CDR1 is SGHNT and CDR2 is YENEEA. The CDR3 loop reads CASSLSGNTEAFF. The CDR3 DNA is TGTGCCAGCAGCTTATCCGGGAACACTGAAGCTTTCTTT. Drawing the rest from reference TRBV11-3 and TRBJ1-1, the complete variable domain is EAGVVQSPRYKIIEKKQPVAFWCNPISGHNTLYWYLQNLGQGPELLIRYENEEAVDDSQLPKDRFSAERLKGVDSTLKIQPAELGDSAVYLCASSLSGNTEAFFGQGTRLTVV.

The V and J genes are TRBV19 and TRBJ1-1, with 8 bases fitting TRBD1. The germline CDR1 and CDR2 sequences are LNHDA and SQIVND (reference sequence). V dropped 3 bases and J dropped 1; count of bases not matched to a gene: 7. This CDR3 has 16 residues. The CDR3 nucleotides are TGTGCCAGTAGTATTTTTGGGACAGGATCGAACACTGAAGCTTTCTTT. This encodes CASSIFGTGSNTEAFF.

The CDR3 DNA reads TGTGCCAGCAGCCAAGTGCGATCGACGGGGAACACCGGGGAGCTGTTTTTT. Its translation is CASSQVRSTGNTGELFF. This rearrangement joins TRBV3-1 (or the pseudogene TRBV3-2) to TRBJ2-2; D remains ambiguous. V was clipped by 1 base and J by 1 base, with 13 bases between them. The germline gives CDR1 LGHDT, CDR2 YNNKEL (reference sequence). This CDR3 spans 17 amino acids.

V gene TRBV7-8 combines with J gene TRBJ2-3; 9 positions match TRBD1. CDR1 SGHVS and CDR2 FQNEAQ come from the germline V gene. The CDR3 loop spans 18 amino acids. Trimming removed 5 bases from V and 1 base from J; junction bases left unmatched: 13. Here the CDR3 DNA reads TGTGCCAGCAGCCCACTACTCTATTGGGACAGGGGCACAGATACGCAGTATTTT. Amino acids: CASSPLLYWDRGTDTQYF.

This chain connects TRBV29-1 to TRBJ1-2; 12 nucleotides match TRBD1. V shed 4 bases and J 4 bases; nucleotides not matched to a gene: 1. In germline, CDR1 is SQVTM, CDR2 ANQGSEA. The CDR3 is 13 residues long. CDR3 protein: CSVVGQGAYGYTF. The CDR3 region has the DNA TGCAGCGTTGTGGGACAGGGGGCCTATGGCTACACCTTC. Variable domain in full (rest from reference TRBV29-1 and TRBJ1-2): SAVISQKPSRDICQRGTSLTIQCQVDSQVTMMFWYRQQPGQSLTLIATANQGSEATYESGFVIDKFPISRPNLTFSTLTVSNMSPEDSSIYLCSVVGQGAYGYTFGSGTRLTVV.

The rearrangement links TRBV4-3 to TRBJ2-2; possible D gene TRBD1, 5 bases. The germline V gene encodes CDR1 LGHNA and CDR2 YSLEER. Trimming took 1 base from V and 0 from J, leaving 9 bases between them. This CDR3 spans 16 amino acids. The CDR3 protein is CASSQGTTANTGELFF. The CDR3 region has the DNA TGCGCCAGCAGCCAAGGAACGACAGCGAACACCGGGGAGCTGTTTTTT.

The V and J genes are TRBV27 and TRBJ1-4, with D possibly matching TRBD1 (5 bases). This CDR3 comprises 14 residues. The V gene lost 8 bases and the J gene lost 8 bases, with 18 bases spanning the gap. Germline-derived CDR1 and CDR2 are MNHEY and SMNVEV (reference sequence). The CDR3 region is CASGGRGPWEKLFF. CDR3 DNA: TGTGCCAGCGGAGGGAGGGGCCCTTGGGAAAAACTGTTTTTT.

This chain connects TRBV18 to TRBJ1-2, with 7 bases identical to TRBD1. With V trimmed by 0 bases and J by 4 bases, 8 bases remained unmatched. CDR1 and CDR2 from the germline V gene are KGHSH and LQKENI. There are 16 residues in the CDR3. CDR3 in amino acids: CASSPPSTGAGYGYTF. For the CDR3, the DNA is TGTGCCAGCTCACCACCATCAACAGGGGCGGGCTATGGCTACACCTTC.

The chain employs TRBV25-1 and TRBJ2-1, with D maybe TRBD2 (6 bases). V was shortened by 0 bases and J by 14 bases, with 20 bases between the two germline ends. This CDR3 has 15 residues. Germline CDR1 and CDR2: MGHDK and SYGVNS. The CDR3 region has the DNA TGTGCCAGCAGTGAATATCCCCTTTCGGGAGCGGAAAAGTTCTTC. Its translation: CASSEYPLSGAEKFF.

This rearrangement joins TRBV5-1 to TRBJ2-1; D is tentatively TRBD1 or TRBD2 (6 bases each). The germline V and J ends were trimmed by 9 bases and 4 bases, with 17 bases remaining between them. CDR1 and CDR2 (germline): SGHRS, YFSETQ. The CDR3 is made up of 14 amino acids. The CDR3 bases are TGCGCCACCGCGGAGGGGGGACTTTACAATGAGCAGTTCTTC. It encodes CATAEGGLYNEQFF. Together with reference TRBV5-1 and TRBJ2-1, the CDR3 gives the full variable domain: KAGVTQTPRYLIKTRGQQVTLSCSPISGHRSVSWYQQTPGQGLQFLFEYFSETQRNKGNFPGRFSGRQFSNSRSEMNVSTLELGDSALYLCATAEGGLYNEQFFGPGTRLTVL.

The chain couples TRBV7-9 to TRBJ2-7; D call uncertain. The length of the CDR3 is 14 residues. Germline values: CDR1 SEHNR, CDR2 FQNEAQ (reference sequence). V was trimmed by 3 bases and J by 3 bases, leaving 12 bases between them. The CDR3 nucleotides read TGTGCCAGCAGCTTCTGCCTAAGGATCTACGAGCAGTACGTC. This sequence encodes CASSFCLRIYEQYV.

This chain connects TRBV5-1 to TRBJ2-5; tentatively, D is TRBD1 (6 bases). Trimming took off 2 bases at V and 1 base at J, with 12 bases between the two ends. This CDR3 has 15 amino acids. The germline V gene encodes CDR1 SGHRS and CDR2 YFSETQ. The CDR3 DNA reads as TGCGCCAGCAGCTTAGTGCCAGGGGTCCAAGAGACCCAGTACTTC. Encoded protein: CASSLVPGVQETQYF.

This clone was detected only a few times. The V call is TRBV7-9, the J call TRBJ1-1; perhaps TRBD1 as D (6 bases). CDR1 and CDR2 (germline): SEHNR, FQNEAQ (reference sequence). The CDR3 is made up of 17 amino acids. The V end lost 4 bases, the J end lost 0 bases, and 18 bases lay between the germline ends. The CDR3 DNA reads as TGTGCCAGCAGCTCCTCGTTGGGGGACAACTTGAACACTGAAGCTTTCTTT. Amino acids: CASSSSLGDNLNTEAFF.

The rearrangement links TRBV29-1 to TRBJ2-3, with 8 positions matching TRBD1. The germline CDR1 and CDR2 sequences are SQVTM and ANQGSEA. The length of the CDR3 is 14 residues. Losses at the gene ends were 3 bases for V and 2 bases for J; bases not matched to a gene: 4. The CDR3 sequence is CSVDDRGYTDTQYF. The CDR3, as DNA: TGCAGCGTTGACGACAGGGGTTACACAGATACGCAGTATTTT.

CDR3 DNA: TGTGCCAGCAGCCCATCCCTCGCAGGGGGATCCACCGGGGAGCTGTTTTTT. This gives the protein CASSPSLAGGSTGELFF. The rearrangement joins TRBV7-9 to TRBJ2-2, with 7 bases matching TRBD1. In germline, CDR1 is SEHNR, CDR2 FQNEAQ (reference sequence). This CDR3 contains 17 residues. V lost 5 bases to trimming and J lost 4 bases; unmatched junction nucleotides: 13.

This chain uses TRBV13 with TRBJ1-2, with D perhaps TRBD1 (5 bases). The germline gives CDR1 PRHDT, CDR2 FYEKMQ (reference sequence). This CDR3 spans 14 amino acids. Between the trimmed V and J ends, which lost 5 bases and 4 bases, there was a span of 14 bases. The CDR3 bases are TGTGCCAGCAGCACCCTAATGACAGCCTATGGCTACACCTTC. Protein product: CASSTLMTAYGYTF. Variable domain in full (rest from reference TRBV13 and TRBJ1-2): AAGVIQSPRHLIKEKRETATLKCYPIPRHDTVYWYQQGPGQDPQFLISFYEKMQSDKGSIPDRFSAQQFSDYHSELNMSSLELGDSALYFCASSTLMTAYGYTFGSGTRLTVV.

The chain carries TRBV7-9 and TRBJ1-4; D is unclear. Germline V lookup: CDR1 SEHNR, CDR2 FQNEAQ (reference sequence). This CDR3 has 12 amino acids. Trimming took off 4 bases at V and 5 bases at J, with 5 bases between the two ends. The CDR3 loop is CASSSGNEKLFF. The DNA of the CDR3 is TGTGCCAGCAGCTCAGGAAATGAAAAACTGTTTTTT.

The chain links TRBV2 to TRBJ2-5; 13 bases align to TRBD2. J was trimmed by 1 base and V by 5 bases; bases with no gene match: 7. The CDR3 runs to 17 residues. The germline V gene has CDR1 SNHLY and CDR2 FYNNEI. CDR3 amino acids: CASSPRLAGGPQETQYF. CDR3 DNA: TGTGCCAGCAGTCCCCGACTAGCGGGAGGCCCCCAAGAGACCCAGTACTTC.

This clone has a handful of counts. The chain has TRBV27 and TRBJ2-7, with 8 bases that match TRBD1. The CDR3 is 12 amino acids. Germline V gene data show CDR1 as MNHEY and CDR2 as SMNVEV (reference sequence). With 5 bases clipped from V and 5 bases from J, the junction kept 2 bases outside the gene matches. The CDR3 is CASSLTGDEQYF. As DNA, the CDR3 is TGTGCCAGCAGTCTGACAGGGGACGAGCAGTACTTC.

The CDR3 protein is CASSTTWDREWETQYF. The CDR3 nucleotides are TGTGCCAGTAGTACCACGTGGGACAGGGAGTGGGAGACCCAGTACTTC. The genes are TRBV19 and TRBJ2-5, with 9 bases identical to TRBD1. Germline CDR1 is LNHDA and CDR2 is SQIVND (reference sequence). CDR3 size: 16 residues. After removal of 4 bases from V and 5 bases from J, the junction contained 11 bases not matched to a gene.

The genes are TRBV5-6 and TRBJ1-2; a possible D gene is TRBD1 (6 bases). Trimming shortened V by 5 bases and J by 4 bases, and 12 bases separated the two germline ends. CDR1 is SGHDT and CDR2 is YYEEEE in the germline V gene. The CDR3 extends over 13 amino acids. The DNA of the CDR3 is TGTGCCAGCAGGCTGACAGGCACCTATGGCTACACCTTC. The encoded protein is CASRLTGTYGYTF. Drawing the rest from reference TRBV5-6 and TRBJ1-2, the complete variable domain is DAGVTQSPTHLIKTRGQQVTLRCSPKSGHDTVSWYQQALGQGPQFIFQYYEEEERQRGNFPDRFSGHQFPNYSSELNVNALLLGDSALYLCASRLTGTYGYTFGSGTRLTVV.

The chain couples TRBV5-1 to TRBJ1-1; D is undetermined. The V end lost 7 bases, the J end lost 5 bases, and 15 bases lay between the germline ends. Germline lookup yields CDR1 SGHRS and CDR2 YFSETQ. The CDR3 is 13 residues long. In nucleotides, the CDR3 is TGCGCCAGCGGGAAGAGGGAGGAGACTGAAGCTTTCTTT. The encoded protein is CASGKREETEAFF.